Presented here are 17 T cell receptor beta chains from one specimen sequenced in a study of T cells in Graves' hyperthyroidism and ophthalmopathy. Researchers amplified the TCR beta CDR3 regions from RNA transcripts. Using the HTBI primer set, a first-round RT-PCR was run on the TCR CDR3. TCRdb itself ran the multiplex PCR reads through MiXCR, one entry per CDR3 protein. The sample holds about 480,000 distinct CDR3 sequences, 14% seen once. The specimen sequenced was blood. The receptors derive from a woman between 18 and 29 years old with Graves' hyperthyroidism.

This clonotype came up many times. V and J are TRBV12-3 or TRBV12-4 and TRBJ2-7; 12 nucleotides line up with TRBD2. V was pared by 6 bases and J by 6 bases, with 6 bases of the junction left unmatched. The CDR3 spans 14 residues. CDR3 in amino acids: CASRRLAGVGEQYF. The CDR3 DNA reads TGTGCCAGCAGAAGACTAGCGGGAGTGGGCGAGCAGTACTTC.

This clonotype occurred many times. This chain links TRBV14 with TRBJ2-5; 10 bases line up with TRBD2. V lost 4 bases to trimming and J lost 2 bases; unmatched junction nucleotides: 7. There are 16 residues in the CDR3. The V gene's germline CDR1 is SGHDN and CDR2 FVKESK. The chain's CDR3 is CASSPPSGRMQETQYF. The CDR3, as DNA: TGTGCCAGCAGCCCCCCTAGCGGGAGAATGCAAGAGACCCAGTACTTC.

The table lists this clonotype with many counts. This chain joins TRBV18 and TRBJ2-3; 8 bases align to TRBD2. The trim removed 2 bases at V and 0 bases at J, leaving 7 bases unmatched. This CDR3 region has 17 residues. Germline CDR1 reads KGHSH; CDR2 reads LQKENI. The CDR3 DNA reads as TGTGCCAGCTCACCAACTGAGACTAGCGCTAGCACAGATACGCAGTATTTT. Translation gives CASSPTETSASTDTQYF.

The gene calls are TRBV6-1 and TRBJ2-3, with 15 bases aligning to TRBD2. V lost 7 bases to trimming and J lost 6 bases; unmatched junction nucleotides: 5. This CDR3 spans 15 amino acids. The germline gives CDR1 MNHNS, CDR2 SASEGT. The CDR3: CASKLGLAGGDTQYF. CDR3 DNA sequence: TGTGCCAGCAAATTGGGACTAGCGGGAGGCGATACGCAGTATTTT.

In this sample, this clonotype turned up a few times. The chain recombines TRBV13 with TRBJ1-4; D possibly corresponds to TRBD1 (5 bases). Germline CDR1 is PRHDT and CDR2 is FYEKMQ (reference sequence). V gave up 4 bases and J gave up 4 bases, with 13 bases separating them. This CDR3 comprises 15 residues. The CDR3 region is CASSSAGLSNEKLFF. The CDR3 region has the DNA TGTGCCAGCAGCTCAGCAGGGTTAAGTAATGAAAAACTGTTTTTT.

This clonotype was recorded many times. The chain links TRBV6-1 to TRBJ2-7; D is undetermined. Per the germline V gene, CDR1 is MNHNS and CDR2 is SASEGT. The ends were cut back, 4 bases at V and 4 bases at J, with 14 bases in the middle. CDR3 length: 14 residues. CDR3 sequence reads: CASSAPMALYEQYV. As DNA, the CDR3 is TGTGCCAGCAGTGCTCCCATGGCCCTATACGAGCAGTACGTC.

This clonotype was seen a handful of times. This chain connects TRBV27 to TRBJ1-1; possibly TRBD1 for D (6 bases). CDR3 length: 10 residues. V was clipped by 9 bases and J by 6 bases, with 8 bases between them. The germline CDR1 and CDR2 sequences are MNHEY and SMNVEV (reference sequence). CDR3 bases: TGTGCCAGTGCAGGGGCTGAAGCTTTCTTT. It yields the protein CASAGAEAFF.

This clonotype was seen at least ten times. The chain combines TRBV6-1 with TRBJ2-7, with D possibly being TRBD2 (5 bases). Germline V gene sequence: CDR1 MNHNS, CDR2 SASEGT. Deletions cut 2 bases from V and 5 bases from J, with 10 bases between. The CDR3 is made up of 13 amino acids. The CDR3 DNA reads TGTGCCAGCAGTGAATTCGCGGGCGACGAGCAGTACGTC. It encodes CASSEFAGDEQYV.

This clonotype was observed a few times. V and J are TRBV5-1 and TRBJ2-5; TRBD1 matches 7 bases. The V and J ends lost 5 bases and 7 bases, in that order; junction bases with no gene match: 14. There are 15 residues in the CDR3. From germline, CDR1 is SGHRS and CDR2 YFSETQ. CDR3 sequence: CASSPGTANLGTQYF. CDR3 coding DNA: TGCGCCAGCAGTCCTGGGACAGCCAACCTGGGGACCCAGTACTTC.

CDR3 sequence reads: CAISESRGQTDTEAFF. As DNA, the CDR3 is TGTGCCATCAGTGAGTCCCGGGGACAGACAGACACTGAAGCTTTCTTT. This rearrangement joins TRBV10-3 to TRBJ1-1; 7 bases agree with TRBD1. J was trimmed by 3 bases and V by 0 bases; bases with no gene match: 7. The germline CDR1 and CDR2 sequences are ENHRY and SYGVKD. The CDR3 has 16 amino acids.

The sample holds a few counts of this clonotype. The chain links TRBV11-2 to TRBJ2-2; tentatively, D is TRBD1 (5 bases). The CDR3 totals 12 residues. Trimming left V 5 bases short and J 10 bases short, with 11 bases between. Germline CDR1 and CDR2: SGHAT and FQNNGV. The CDR3 protein is CASSGLGVELFF. As DNA, the CDR3 is TGTGCCAGCAGCGGGTTAGGGGTGGAGCTGTTTTTT.

This clonotype has at least ten counts. The chain couples TRBV4-1 to TRBJ1-2; weak D call: TRBD1 (6 bases). The CDR3 is 16 residues long. V lost 0 bases and J lost 4, with 15 bases in between. CDR1 is MGHRA and CDR2 is YSYEKL in the germline V gene. As DNA, the CDR3 is TGCGCCAGCAGCCAAGACTCACCCCTGGACAGCTATGGCTACACCTTC. Translating gives CASSQDSPLDSYGYTF.

Ten or more counts support this clonotype. This rearrangement joins TRBV7-3 to TRBJ2-7; the match to TRBD2 covers 8 bases. The germline CDR1 and CDR2 sequences are SGHTA and FQGTGA. The CDR3 totals 15 residues. Trimming took 3 bases from V and 6 from J; bases not matched to a gene: 10. CDR3 sequence reads: CASSFGGGRNLEQYF. CDR3 bases: TGTGCCAGCAGCTTTGGGGGCGGGAGGAATCTCGAGCAGTACTTC. Supplemented by reference TRBV7-3 and TRBJ2-7, the full variable domain reads GAGVSQTPSNKVTEKGKYVELRCDPISGHTALYWYRQSLGQGPEFLIYFQGTGAADDSGLPNDRFFAVRPEGSVSTLKIQRTERGDSAVYLCASSFGGGRNLEQYFGPGTRLTVT.

In its sample, this clonotype was seen many times. The J gene is TRBJ1-5, the V gene TRBV27; D gene ambiguous. V lost 1 base, J lost 4 bases, and 5 bases lay in between. The germline gives CDR1 MNHEY, CDR2 SMNVEV (reference sequence). This CDR3 region has 13 residues. The CDR3 DNA reads TGTGCCAGCAGTTTATACACTAATCAGCCCCAGCATTTT. Translated, it gives CASSLYTNQPQHF.

Regarding this clonotype: A clone one base away is much larger, so this may be a read error. The J gene is TRBJ2-3, the V gene TRBV11-2; D assignment may be TRBD1 or TRBD2 (5 bases each). Per the germline V gene, CDR1 is SGHAT and CDR2 is FQNNGV. The CDR3 length is 15 residues. V was cut by 1 base and J by 9 bases, with 17 bases left in between. The CDR3 spells CASSLGSRERETQYF. The CDR3 region has the DNA TGTGCCAGCAGCTTAGGTAGCAGGGAACGGGAAACGCAGTATTTT.

In its sample, this clonotype was seen many times. The rearrangement joins TRBV30 to TRBJ1-2, with D hard to call. The germline V gene has CDR1 GTSNPN and CDR2 SVGIG (reference sequence). Trimming removed 4 bases from V and 3 bases from J, with 9 bases in between. The length of the CDR3 is 12 residues. CDR3 nucleotides: TGTGCCTGGACGGGTTCCTACTATGGCTACACCTTC. This gives the protein CAWTGSYYGYTF.

This chain connects TRBV25-1 to TRBJ1-1; D possibly corresponds to TRBD1 (5 bases). The CDR3 contains 15 residues. Germline V gene sequence: CDR1 MGHDK, CDR2 SYGVNS. Trimming removed 2 bases from V and 7 bases from J, with 17 bases in between. The CDR3, as DNA: TGTGCCAGCAGTGAACAACTCCAGGGTTACATTGAAGCTTTCTTT. Translated, it gives CASSEQLQGYIEAFF.